The rows below give T cell receptor beta chains drawn from one sample of a study of blood T cell repertoires in COVID-19. Assay used: immunoSEQ multiplex PCR; TCRdb lists only in-frame clones, some missing. The sample lists around 100,000 clones; about 90% were seen once. Sample: peripheral blood. The receptor source for this set is a human donor in a cohort sampled during active COVID-19. Each CDR3 is given with its conserved first and last residue. A D gene is named only where the DNA matches it firmly. Only part of the rows carry a size: once, few, many, or a class if the clone is expanded.

v_call,d_call,clone_size,j_call,cdr3_nt,cdr3_aa
TRBV25-1,NA,NA,TRBJ1-3,TGTGCCAGCGGAAGTTTTCGGGGATCTGGAAACACCATATATTTT,CASGSFRGSGNTIYF
TRBV6-6,TRBD2,NA,TRBJ2-3,TGTGCCAGCGGTCGGGGAGCGGGGGGCTACCATACTTCCACAGATACGCAGTATTTT,CASGRGAGGYHTSTDTQYF
TRBV29-1,NA,few,TRBJ1-1,TGCAGCGTGTGGACGGGGTCGGACACTGAAGCTTTCTTT,CSVWTGSDTEAFF
TRBV7-9,TRBD1,NA,TRBJ1-5,TGTGCCAGCAGCTTAGTAGCCCACAGGGGTGATCAGCCCCAGCATTTT,CASSLVAHRGDQPQHF
TRBV7-8,NA,NA,TRBJ1-6,TGTGCCAGCAGCTCGAATTTTGCAGGATATTCACCCCTCCACTTT,CASSSNFAGYSPLHF
TRBV7-8,NA,NA,TRBJ1-2,TGTGCCAGCAGCTTATTTGGCACCTATGGCTACACCTTC,CASSLFGTYGYTF
TRBV7-2,TRBD2,NA,TRBJ2-1,TGTGCCAGCAGCTACCTAGCGGGAGAATACAATGAGCAGTTCTTC,CASSYLAGEYNEQFF
TRBV28,TRBD1,NA,TRBJ2-7,TGTGCCAGCACCCCGACAGGGGGAGACTACGAGCAGTACTTC,CASTPTGGDYEQYF
TRBV6-5,TRBD1,NA,TRBJ1-1,TGTGCCAGCAAAAGGGGGACAGTTGACACTGAAGCTTTCTTT,CASKRGTVDTEAFF
TRBV27,NA,NA,TRBJ2-5,TGTGCCAGCAGTTTAATTGGGGCGGGGATCCAAGAGACCCAGTACTTC,CASSLIGAGIQETQYF
TRBV2,NA,NA,TRBJ2-7,TGTGCCAGCAGCCTACAGGGAACGGGCCTTCCGTACTTC,CASSLQGTGLPYF
TRBV2,NA,once,TRBJ2-1,TGTGCCAGCAGTTCTCTAGACCCTGAGCAGTTCTTC,CASSSLDPEQFF